This T cell receptor beta chain stems from a study of T cells in Graves' hyperthyroidism and ophthalmopathy. TCR beta CDR3 regions were amplified from RNA transcripts. The TCR CDR3 was amplified in a first-round RT-PCR using the HTBI primer set. TCRdb recomputed calls from the multiplex PCR reads with MiXCR, one row per CDR3 protein. Among some 530,000 distinct CDR3 sequences listed, less than 25% were seen once. Germline V gene data show CDR1 as SGHTA and CDR2 as FQGNSA. This CDR3 is built from 16 residues. V shed 3 bases and J 4 bases; nucleotides not matched to a gene: 10. V gene TRBV7-2 combines with J gene TRBJ2-5, with 8 bases fitting TRBD1. Material for sequencing was blood. This sequence originates from a woman in her seventies with Graves' ophthalmopathy. Here the CDR3 DNA reads TGTGCCAGCAGCTTCCCAGGGGGCGCGAGCGGAGAGACCCAGTACTTC. Its protein is CASSFPGGASGETQYF.